One and the same sample provided the 13 T cell receptor beta chains below, sequenced in a study of cytomegalovirus exposure and HLA in healthy donors. Use of 60 Vbeta and 13 Jbeta primers characterized the PCR. TCRdb's copy holds only in-frame clones and misses some; the assay was immunoSEQ multiplex PCR. The table lists 65,000 to 85,000 clones, 79% of them singletons, with about 20% in the top ten. Sequenced input: PBMCs. The source is a woman between 35 and 50 years old in good health and CMV-seropositive.

The chain recombines TRBV30 with TRBJ1-6; tentatively, D is TRBD1 (6 bases). The ends were cut back, 2 bases at V and 9 bases at J, with 26 bases in the middle. Germline V gene data show CDR1 as GTSNPN and CDR2 as SVGIG (reference sequence). CDR3 length equals 18 residues. The DNA of the CDR3 is TGTGCCTGGAGTTCGCTTCGACAGGCCGCTCTCTACGGTTCACCCCTCCACTTT. Its protein is CAWSSLRQAALYGSPLHF.

The chain is built from TRBV27 and TRBJ1-4; possibly TRBD1 for D (6 bases). The V gene lost 4 bases and the J gene lost 6 bases, with 15 bases spanning the gap. The CDR3 is 15 amino acids. Germline V lookup: CDR1 MNHEY, CDR2 SMNVEV (reference sequence). This chain's CDR3 is CASSSTGQPYEKLFF. The CDR3 bases are TGTGCCAGCAGTTCGACCGGACAGCCTTATGAAAAACTGTTTTTT.

Points on this clone: The junction does not match germline at one end; this may be a read error. The chain uses TRBV27 and TRBJ1-5, with no clear D. CDR1 is MNHEY and CDR2 is SMNVEV in the germline V gene (reference sequence). The CDR3 sequence is 13 residues long. The CDR3 DNA sequence: TGTGCCAGCAGTTTCGGAGTAAATCAGCCCCAGAATTTT. Residues: CASSFGVNQPQNF.

The chain carries TRBV6-1 and TRBJ1-2; D is possibly TRBD1 (6 bases). The CDR3 contains 15 residues. CDR1 and CDR2 (germline): MNHNS, SASEGT. The V end was cut by 4 bases, the J end by 2 bases, with 14 bases between. CDR3 in amino acids: CASSVHRDRNYGYTF. CDR3 in DNA: TGTGCCAGCAGTGTACACAGGGATAGGAACTATGGCTACACCTTC.

This chain links TRBV6-1 with TRBJ1-2; no reliable D call. The CDR3 loop spans 11 amino acids. The V end lost 8 bases, the J end lost 4 bases, and 8 bases lay between the germline ends. Germline V lookup: CDR1 MNHNS, CDR2 SASEGT. For the CDR3, the DNA is TGTGCCAGCGGACGGGGCTATGGCTACACCTTC. Residues: CASGRGYGYTF.

V is TRBV7-9 and J is TRBJ2-3; 9 bases fit TRBD2. Germline values: CDR1 SEHNR, CDR2 FQNEAQ (reference sequence). The trim removed 5 bases at V and 1 base at J, leaving 7 bases unmatched. CDR3 length equals 16 residues. The CDR3 DNA reads as TGTGCCAGCAGCAGAAGACTAGCGGAACGCACAGATACGCAGTATTTT. Translation gives CASSRRLAERTDTQYF.

The chain links TRBV2 to TRBJ2-1, with D tentatively TRBD2 (6 bases). The V end lost 0 bases, the J end lost 6 bases, and 15 bases lay between the germline ends. This CDR3 is 16 amino acids long. Germline V CDR1 and CDR2: SNHLY, FYNNEI. The CDR3 reads CASSEARDGRLNEQFF. As DNA, the CDR3 is TGTGCCAGCAGTGAAGCCCGGGACGGGAGACTCAATGAGCAGTTCTTC.

The chain combines TRBV7-7 with TRBJ2-1, with 9 bases matching TRBD1. Per the germline V gene, CDR1 is SSHAT and CDR2 is FNYEAQ (reference sequence). The CDR3 consists of 16 residues. J was trimmed by 10 bases and V by 3 bases; bases with no gene match: 13. The CDR3 DNA is TGTGCCAGCAGCTTCCTAACCGGGACAGGGTTCGACGAGCAGTTCTTC. Encoded protein: CASSFLTGTGFDEQFF.

The CDR3 here is CASSLNAGSGANVLTF. DNA of the CDR3: TGCGCCAGCAGCTTGAACGCCGGCTCTGGGGCCAACGTCCTGACTTTC. The V call is TRBV5-1, the J call TRBJ2-6; no firm D call. V was pared by 1 base and J by 0 bases, with 8 bases between. This CDR3 comprises 16 residues. Germline V lookup: CDR1 SGHRS, CDR2 YFSETQ.

The rearrangement uses TRBV13 and TRBJ2-7; TRBD2 matches at 7 bases. The CDR3 runs 14 residues. Germline V gene sequence: CDR1 PRHDT, CDR2 FYEKMQ (reference sequence). The V gene end was trimmed by 5 bases and the J gene end by 2 bases; junction bases not matched to a gene: 6. CDR3: CASSLGLRAYEQYF. CDR3 nucleotide sequence: TGTGCCAGCAGCCTGGGACTAAGGGCCTACGAGCAGTACTTC.

This sequence joins TRBV10-3 and TRBJ2-3, with 7 bases that match TRBD2. The V gene end was trimmed by 0 bases and the J gene end by 0 bases; junction bases not matched to a gene: 3. CDR1 is ENHRY, CDR2 SYGVKD, per germline. There are 16 residues in the CDR3. CDR3 in amino acids: CAISESGLGSTDTQYF. For the CDR3, the DNA is TGTGCCATCAGTGAGTCCGGACTAGGGAGCACAGATACGCAGTATTTT.

The chain combines TRBV5-1 with TRBJ1-1; the D gene is possibly TRBD1 (5 bases). Germline V gene sequence: CDR1 SGHRS, CDR2 YFSETQ. The CDR3 is 15 residues long. Trimming removed 0 bases from V and 4 bases from J, with 13 bases in between. This CDR3 reads CASSLGSGLFTEAFF. The CDR3 DNA reads TGCGCCAGCAGCTTGGGGTCAGGGTTGTTCACTGAAGCTTTCTTT.

The J gene is TRBJ2-1, the V gene TRBV29-1; 9 nucleotides match TRBD2. Trimming took 0 bases from V and 7 from J; bases not matched to a gene: 10. In germline, CDR1 is SQVTM, CDR2 ANQGSEA. The CDR3 totals 16 residues. The CDR3 DNA is TGCAGCGTTGAAGAAAGGTGGCGGGGGGGCCCGAATGAGCAGTTCTTC. Translated: CSVEERWRGGPNEQFF.